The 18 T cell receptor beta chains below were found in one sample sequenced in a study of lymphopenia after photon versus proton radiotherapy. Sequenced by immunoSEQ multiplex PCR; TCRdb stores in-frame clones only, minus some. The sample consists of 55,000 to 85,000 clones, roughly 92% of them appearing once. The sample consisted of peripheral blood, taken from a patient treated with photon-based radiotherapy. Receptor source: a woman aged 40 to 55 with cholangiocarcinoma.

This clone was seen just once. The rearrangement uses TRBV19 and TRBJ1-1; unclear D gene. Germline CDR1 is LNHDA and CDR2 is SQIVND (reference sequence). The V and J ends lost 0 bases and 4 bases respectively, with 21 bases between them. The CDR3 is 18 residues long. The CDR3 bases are TGTGCCAGTAGTATAGACCCCTCAAGGACTTGGTATGGCACTGAAGCTTTCTTT. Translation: CASSIDPSRTWYGTEAFF. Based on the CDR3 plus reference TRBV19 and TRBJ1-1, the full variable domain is DGGITQSPKYLFRKEGQNVTLSCEQNLNHDAMYWYRQDPGQGLRLIYYSQIVNDFQKGDIAEGYSVSREKKESFPLTVTSAQKNPTAFYLCASSIDPSRTWYGTEAFFGQGTRLTVV.

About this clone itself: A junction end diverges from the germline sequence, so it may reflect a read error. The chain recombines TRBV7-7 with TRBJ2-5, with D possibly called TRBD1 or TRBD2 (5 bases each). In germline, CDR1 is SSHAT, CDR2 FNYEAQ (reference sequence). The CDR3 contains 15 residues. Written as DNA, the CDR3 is TGTGCTAGCAGCTTAGTTGGGGGTTCACAAGAGACCCAGTACTTC. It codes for CASSLVGGSQETQYF.

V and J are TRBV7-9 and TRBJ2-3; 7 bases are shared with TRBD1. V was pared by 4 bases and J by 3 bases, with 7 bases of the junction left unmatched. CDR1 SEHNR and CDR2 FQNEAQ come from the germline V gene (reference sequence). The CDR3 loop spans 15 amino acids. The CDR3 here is CASSSTGTGTDTQYF. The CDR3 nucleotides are TGTGCCAGCAGCTCGACAGGGACGGGAACAGATACGCAGTATTTT.

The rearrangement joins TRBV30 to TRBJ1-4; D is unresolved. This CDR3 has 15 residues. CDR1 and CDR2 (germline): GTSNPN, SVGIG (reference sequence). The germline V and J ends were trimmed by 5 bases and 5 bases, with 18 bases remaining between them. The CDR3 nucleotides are TGTGCCTGGGACCGAGGACGGCCGCAAAATGAAAAACTGTTTTTT. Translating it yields CAWDRGRPQNEKLFF.

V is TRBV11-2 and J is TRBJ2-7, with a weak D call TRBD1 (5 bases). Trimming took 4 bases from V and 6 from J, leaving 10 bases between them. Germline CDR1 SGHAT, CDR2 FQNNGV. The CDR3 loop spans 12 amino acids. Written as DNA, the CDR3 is TGTGCCAGCAGCTCCTCAGGGCCCGAGCAGTACTTC. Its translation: CASSSSGPEQYF.

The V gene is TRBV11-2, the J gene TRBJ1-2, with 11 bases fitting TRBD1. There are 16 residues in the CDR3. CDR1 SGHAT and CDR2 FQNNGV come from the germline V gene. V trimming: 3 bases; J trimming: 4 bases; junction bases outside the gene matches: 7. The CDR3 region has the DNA TGTGCCAGCAGCTTTAACCCGGGACAGGGGGTCTATGGCTACACCTTC. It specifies CASSFNPGQGVYGYTF.

CDR3 amino acids: CASSLAGSDTQYF. For the CDR3, the DNA is TGCGCCAGCAGCTTGGCCGGTTCAGATACGCAGTATTTT. The rearrangement joins TRBV5-1 to TRBJ2-3; no clear D gene. CDR1 and CDR2 (germline): SGHRS, YFSETQ. Trimming removed 0 bases from V and 4 bases from J, with 6 bases in between. This CDR3 region has 13 residues.

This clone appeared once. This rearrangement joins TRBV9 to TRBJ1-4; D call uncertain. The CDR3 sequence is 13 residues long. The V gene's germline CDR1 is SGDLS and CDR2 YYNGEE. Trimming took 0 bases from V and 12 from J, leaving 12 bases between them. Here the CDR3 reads CASSVEAGLELFF. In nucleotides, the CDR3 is TGTGCCAGCAGCGTAGAAGCCGGGCTTGAACTGTTTTTT.

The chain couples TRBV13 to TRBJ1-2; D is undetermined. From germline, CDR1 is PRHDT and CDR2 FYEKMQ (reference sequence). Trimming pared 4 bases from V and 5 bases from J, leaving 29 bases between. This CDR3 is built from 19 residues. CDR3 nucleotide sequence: TGTGCCAGCAGCTATTTACATATAGCCGTCGCGGCGAGCTCGTATGGCTACACCTTC. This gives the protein CASSYLHIAVAASSYGYTF.

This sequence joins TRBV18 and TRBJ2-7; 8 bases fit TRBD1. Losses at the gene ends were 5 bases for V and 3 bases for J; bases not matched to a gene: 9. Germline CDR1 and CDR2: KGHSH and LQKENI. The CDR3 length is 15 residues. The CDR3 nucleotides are TGTGCCAGCTCATTCTCCCGCGGGACAGGCTACGAGCAGTACTTC. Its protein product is CASSFSRGTGYEQYF.

CDR3: CSARYSLEQYF. The CDR3 region has the DNA TGCAGTGCTAGATATTCCCTTGAGCAGTACTTC. The J gene is TRBJ2-7, the V gene TRBV20-1, with D hard to call. The length of the CDR3 is 11 residues. V was trimmed by 2 bases and J by 7 bases, leaving 9 bases between them. CDR1 is DFQATT, CDR2 SNEGSKA, per germline (reference sequence).

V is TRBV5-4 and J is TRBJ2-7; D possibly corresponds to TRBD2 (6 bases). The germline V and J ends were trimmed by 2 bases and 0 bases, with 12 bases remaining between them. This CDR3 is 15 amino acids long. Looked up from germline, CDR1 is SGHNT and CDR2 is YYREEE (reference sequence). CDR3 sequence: CASSFGGSSSYEQYF. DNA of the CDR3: TGTGCCAGCAGCTTCGGGGGAAGCAGCTCCTACGAGCAGTACTTC.

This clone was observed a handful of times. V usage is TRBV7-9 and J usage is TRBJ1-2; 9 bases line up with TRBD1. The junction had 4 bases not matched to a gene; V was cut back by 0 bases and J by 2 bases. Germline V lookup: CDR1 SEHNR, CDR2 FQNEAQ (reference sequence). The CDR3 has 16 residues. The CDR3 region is CASSLAGQGFNYGYTF. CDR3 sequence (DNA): TGTGCCAGCAGCTTAGCGGGACAGGGTTTCAACTATGGCTACACCTTC.

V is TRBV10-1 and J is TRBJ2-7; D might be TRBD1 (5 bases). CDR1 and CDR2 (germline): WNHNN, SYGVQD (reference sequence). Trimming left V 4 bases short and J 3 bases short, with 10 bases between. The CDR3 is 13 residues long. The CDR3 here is CASSVQGSYEQYF. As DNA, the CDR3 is TGCGCCAGCAGTGTCCAGGGTAGCTACGAGCAGTACTTC.

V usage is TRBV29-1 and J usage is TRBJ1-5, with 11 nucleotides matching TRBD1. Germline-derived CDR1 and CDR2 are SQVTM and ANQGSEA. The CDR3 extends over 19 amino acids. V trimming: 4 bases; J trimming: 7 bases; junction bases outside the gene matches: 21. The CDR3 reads CSVAPSGTGGGPIRQPQHF. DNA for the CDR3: TGCAGCGTTGCACCCTCCGGGACAGGGGGGGGGCCCATTCGGCAGCCCCAGCATTTT.

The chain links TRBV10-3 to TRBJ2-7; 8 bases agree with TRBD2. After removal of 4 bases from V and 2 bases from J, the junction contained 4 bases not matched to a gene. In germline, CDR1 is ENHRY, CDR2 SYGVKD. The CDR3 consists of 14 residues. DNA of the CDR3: TGTGCCATCAGTGGGACGGGGGGGACCTACGAGCAGTACTTC. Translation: CAISGTGGTYEQYF.

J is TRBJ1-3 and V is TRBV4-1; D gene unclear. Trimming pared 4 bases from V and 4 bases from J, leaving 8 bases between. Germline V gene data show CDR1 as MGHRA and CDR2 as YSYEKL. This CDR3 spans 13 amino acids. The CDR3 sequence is CASSREEGNTIYF. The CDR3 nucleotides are TGCGCCAGCAGCCGAGAGGAAGGAAACACCATATATTTT.

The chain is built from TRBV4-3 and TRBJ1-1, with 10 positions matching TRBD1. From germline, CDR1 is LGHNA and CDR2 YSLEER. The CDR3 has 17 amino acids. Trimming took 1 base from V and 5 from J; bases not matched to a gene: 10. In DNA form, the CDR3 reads TGCGCCAGCAGCCAAGGGGTAGGGACAGGGGTTGGGACTGAAGCTTTCTTT. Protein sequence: CASSQGVGTGVGTEAFF.